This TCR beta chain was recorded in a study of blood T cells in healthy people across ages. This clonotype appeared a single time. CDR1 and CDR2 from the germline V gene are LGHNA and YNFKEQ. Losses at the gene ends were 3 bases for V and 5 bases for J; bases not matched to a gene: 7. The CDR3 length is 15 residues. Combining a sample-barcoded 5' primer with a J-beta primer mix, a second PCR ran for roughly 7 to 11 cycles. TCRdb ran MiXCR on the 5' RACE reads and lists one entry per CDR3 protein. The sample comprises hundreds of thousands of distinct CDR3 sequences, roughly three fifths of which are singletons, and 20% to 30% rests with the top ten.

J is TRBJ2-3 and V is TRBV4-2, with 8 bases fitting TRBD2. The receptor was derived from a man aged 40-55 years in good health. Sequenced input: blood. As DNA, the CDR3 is TGTGCCAGCAGCCAGGTGGGACTAGGGGGAGATACGCAGTATTTT. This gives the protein CASSQVGLGGDTQYF.